These 2 T cell receptor beta chains were sequenced from one sample in a study of regulatory T cells in long-lasting Graves disease. The time point: newly diagnosed GD, antithyroid drugs for less than 3 months. TCR sequences were obtained from RNA taken from PBMCs. Libraries of TCR beta came from iRepertoire HTBI primers plus Arm-PCR of CDR3 regions. TCRdb re-called the multiplex PCR reads with MiXCR, one entry per CDR3 protein. The sample carries under 300,000 distinct CDR3 sequences, 20% to 25% recorded once. This specimen consisted of peripheral blood mononuclear cells (PBMCs), obtained at new diagnosis, from a patient treated with antithyroid drugs. The receptors were gathered from a female donor with Graves disease.

Only a few counts were recorded for this clonotype. The chain is built from TRBV7-2 and TRBJ2-7; D is tentatively TRBD1 or TRBD2 (6 bases each). Per the germline V gene, CDR1 is SGHTA and CDR2 is FQGNSA. V dropped 1 base and J dropped 4 bases, with 20 bases sitting between them. CDR3 length equals 17 residues. CDR3 DNA: TGTGCCAGCAGCTTAGTAGGGGGGTATGTAGTTAGTTACGAGCAGTACTTC. This sequence encodes CASSLVGGYVVSYEQYF.

J is TRBJ1-6 and V is TRBV20-1; TRBD1 agrees at 10 bases. Trimming took 0 bases from V and 9 from J; bases not matched to a gene: 5. The CDR3 is 15 residues long. Per germline, CDR1 DFQATT and CDR2 SNEGSKA (reference sequence). CDR3 sequence reads: CSARDRGQGSSPLHF. CDR3 sequence (DNA): TGCAGTGCTAGAGACCGGGGACAGGGGAGTTCACCCCTCCACTTT.